Listed here is a single T cell receptor beta chain. Its specificity is unknown. These data are taken from a study of identifying expanded T cells in peripheral blood. Study outcomes and limitations: Clone count variance between approximately two-week samples rose with total template count.

The CDR3 loop spans 15 amino acids. CDR1 and CDR2 (germline): SGDLS, YYNGEE. V lost 5 bases and J 4 bases, leaving 18 bases between the germline ends. The assay was immunoSEQ multiplex PCR, and TCRdb's table has in-frame clones only and misses some. The sample holds roughly 130,000 clones, 86% seen once. During the collection period, no donor immune events like infections were recorded. The TCR was taken from a person between 18 and 70 years old in good health. Source material: blood. This chain connects TRBV9 to TRBJ1-1, with D possibly TRBD1 on 6 matching bases. Written as DNA, the CDR3 is TGTGCCAGCAGTGTCTCGGACAGATTCGGCACTGAAGCTTTCTTT. Its translation is CASSVSDRFGTEAFF.